Below, 22 T cell receptor beta chains from the same sample are listed, as sequenced in a study of blood T cell repertoires in COVID-19. Clones were sequenced by immunoSEQ multiplex PCR, and TCRdb holds only the in-frame ones, with some missing. The sample contains some 240,000 clones, around 90% of which appear only once. The specimen sequenced was peripheral blood. Receptors originate from a man aged 55 to 70 who had recovered from COVID-19.

This clone showed up just a few times. The V call is TRBV28, the J call TRBJ1-2; 12 bases match TRBD1. The CDR3 length is 14 residues. V trimming: 3 bases; J trimming: 8 bases; junction bases outside the gene matches: 4. The germline V gene has CDR1 MDHEN and CDR2 SYDVKM. The CDR3 is CASSFRDRGRGYTF. CDR3 DNA sequence: TGTGCCAGCAGTTTCAGGGACAGGGGGCGCGGCTACACCTTC.

This chain joins TRBV19 and TRBJ2-7; TRBD1 matches at 7 bases. Germline CDR1 and CDR2: LNHDA and SQIVND (reference sequence). Trimming took 5 bases from V and 3 from J; bases not matched to a gene: 10. CDR3 size: 15 residues. CDR3 region: CASSRPGGKIYEQYF. The CDR3 DNA sequence: TGTGCCAGTAGTCGACCAGGGGGTAAGATCTACGAGCAGTACTTC.

This clone was recorded once. This chain uses TRBV3-1 (or the pseudogene TRBV3-2) with TRBJ1-1, with 7 bases that match TRBD1. The junction had 8 bases not matched to a gene; V was cut back by 6 bases and J by 7 bases. CDR1 and CDR2 (germline): LGHDT, YNNKEL (reference sequence). The CDR3 is made up of 13 amino acids. The CDR3 DNA sequence: TGTGCCAGCAGTTGGACAGGCGAGCTTGAAGCTTTCTTT. Amino acid sequence: CASSWTGELEAFF.

The chain is built from TRBV5-5 and TRBJ2-3; 11 bases map to TRBD2. The ends lost 0 bases at V and 6 bases at J; junction bases unmatched: 6. CDR1 is SGHKS, CDR2 YYEKEE, per germline (reference sequence). The CDR3 is made up of 16 amino acids. CDR3 sequence reads: CASSLALAGGFDTQYF. The CDR3 coding sequence is TGTGCCAGCAGCTTGGCCTTAGCGGGGGGGTTTGATACGCAGTATTTT.

The chain is built from TRBV28 and TRBJ2-7, with 9 bases matching TRBD1. The CDR3 is 15 amino acids. The germline CDR1 and CDR2 sequences are MDHEN and SYDVKM. V was clipped by 6 bases and J by 4 bases; unmatched bases: 10. CDR3 residues: CASSLPGTGTYEQYF. Here the CDR3 DNA reads TGTGCCAGCAGCCTCCCCGGGACAGGGACTTACGAGCAGTACTTC.

The rearrangement uses TRBV25-1 and TRBJ1-6; no clear D. This CDR3 has 14 residues. In germline, CDR1 is MGHDK, CDR2 SYGVNS. V dropped 6 bases and J dropped 9 bases, with 15 bases sitting between them. The CDR3 region is CASRIEGFGSPLHF. Here the CDR3 DNA reads TGTGCCAGCAGGATAGAGGGATTTGGTTCACCCCTCCACTTT.

V gene TRBV5-1 combines with J gene TRBJ1-3; D gene unclear. The V gene lost 5 bases and the J gene lost 0 bases, with 15 bases spanning the gap. CDR1 and CDR2 (germline): SGHRS, YFSETQ. The CDR3 extends over 16 amino acids. The CDR3 bases are TGCGCCAGCAGTGCAGGATCGACGGACTCTGGAAACACCATATATTTT. This codes for CASSAGSTDSGNTIYF.

The chain joins TRBV13 to TRBJ1-3; maybe TRBD1 (6 bases). The CDR3 sequence is 15 residues long. Germline V CDR1 and CDR2: PRHDT, FYEKMQ (reference sequence). Trimming left V 5 bases short and J 4 bases short, with 15 bases between. Written as DNA, the CDR3 is TGTGCCAGCAGCCGTCGACAGGCGTTAGGAAACACCATATATTTT. Translation gives CASSRRQALGNTIYF.

This chain connects TRBV9 to TRBJ2-7; 7 bases fit TRBD2. CDR1 and CDR2 from the germline V gene are SGDLS and YYNGEE. V lost 0 bases, J lost 2 bases, and 5 bases stayed unmatched. The CDR3 loop spans 15 amino acids. CDR3 amino acids: CASSVGGGVPYEQYF. The CDR3 DNA reads TGTGCCAGCAGCGTAGGGGGGGGAGTCCCCTACGAGCAGTACTTC.

This chain links TRBV6-5 with TRBJ1-5, with 10 bases aligning to TRBD1. With V trimmed by 4 bases and J by 7 bases, 4 bases remained unmatched. The CDR3 extends over 14 amino acids. The germline V gene has CDR1 MNHEY and CDR2 SVGAGI. The CDR3 DNA is TGTGCCAGCAGTTCAGACAGGGGGCAGCAGCCCCAGCATTTT. The encoded protein is CASSSDRGQQPQHF.

DNA of the CDR3: TGTGCCACCAGTGGGACAGACGGTGGCACAGATACGCAGTATTTT. Its protein is CATSGTDGGTDTQYF. The chain couples TRBV24-1 to TRBJ2-3; D possibly corresponds to TRBD1 (6 bases). Trimming removed 5 bases at V and 1 base at J, with 12 bases between. In germline, CDR1 is KGHDR, CDR2 SFDVKD. This CDR3 spans 15 amino acids.

The gene calls are TRBV6-8 and TRBJ2-6, with D possibly TRBD1 on 7 matching bases. Germline-derived CDR1 and CDR2 are MNHGY and SAAAGT. The length of the CDR3 is 19 residues. Between the trimmed V and J ends, which lost 7 bases and 0 bases, there was a span of 22 bases. CDR3 protein: CASTLEGASESSGANVLTF. In DNA, the CDR3 is TGTGCCAGCACCTTGGAGGGGGCTAGCGAGAGCTCTGGGGCCAACGTCCTGACTTTC.

The chain recombines TRBV6-5 with TRBJ1-1; 7 bases are a match to TRBD1. From germline, CDR1 is MNHEY and CDR2 SVGAGI. The V gene end was trimmed by 6 bases and the J gene end by 1 base; junction bases not matched to a gene: 5. The CDR3 sequence is 14 residues long. This CDR3 is CASRRDRGNTEAFF. In nucleotides, the CDR3 is TGTGCCAGCAGACGGGACAGAGGGAACACTGAAGCTTTCTTT.

The rearrangement uses TRBV5-1 and TRBJ2-2; D call uncertain. The CDR3 runs to 16 residues. Deletions cut 0 bases from V and 4 bases from J, with 13 bases between. CDR1 is SGHRS, CDR2 YFSETQ, per germline. The CDR3 DNA follows: TGCGCCAGCAGCTTGGATGCAGGCCCCACCACCGGGGAGCTGTTTTTT. Encoded protein: CASSLDAGPTTGELFF.

The V gene is TRBV5-1, the J gene TRBJ2-1; 9 positions match TRBD2. The germline V gene encodes CDR1 SGHRS and CDR2 YFSETQ. The CDR3 covers 15 residues. V was clipped by 4 bases and J by 5 bases; unmatched bases: 7. CDR3 sequence (DNA): TGCGCCAGCAGCCCCATAGCGGGGGCGAACAATGAGCAGTTCTTC. Protein product: CASSPIAGANNEQFF.

CDR3 nucleotides: TGTGCCACCAGTGATTTGCGGGCGACAGGGGACACAGATACGCAGTATTTT. Translation gives CATSDLRATGDTDTQYF. This chain connects TRBV24-1 to TRBJ2-3; 8 nucleotides line up with TRBD1. Germline V gene data show CDR1 as KGHDR and CDR2 as SFDVKD. V shed 0 bases, J shed 2 bases, and the junction held 6 bases outside the gene matches. The CDR3 covers 17 residues.

V is TRBV3-1 (or the pseudogene TRBV3-2) and J is TRBJ2-1, with D possibly TRBD1 on 6 matching bases. The CDR3 has 22 residues. Germline V gives CDR1 LGHDT, CDR2 YNNKEL (reference sequence). V gave up 1 base and J gave up 1 base, with 29 bases separating them. CDR3 bases: TGTGCCAGCAGCCAAGGTTGGGCTCTACGGGGCCGTGGGGGCCTTTCCTACAATGAGCAGTTCTTC. It codes for CASSQGWALRGRGGLSYNEQFF.

This clone was found once. V is TRBV18 and J is TRBJ2-3, with 7 bases lining up with TRBD1. The CDR3 has 15 residues. CDR1 KGHSH and CDR2 LQKENI come from the germline V gene. Trimming at V came to 3 bases and at J to 0 bases, leaving 3 bases not matched to a gene. CDR3 sequence reads: CASSPGTESTDTQYF. CDR3 bases: TGTGCCAGCTCACCCGGGACAGAGAGCACAGATACGCAGTATTTT. Supplemented by reference TRBV18 and TRBJ2-3, the full variable domain reads NAGVMQNPRHLVRRRGQEARLRCSPMKGHSHVYWYRQLPEEGLKFMVYLQKENIIDESGMPKERFSAEFPKEGPSILRIQQVVRGDSAAYFCASSPGTESTDTQYFGPGTRLTVL.

This sequence joins TRBV18 and TRBJ2-7, with D maybe TRBD1 (6 bases). Germline V CDR1 and CDR2: KGHSH, LQKENI. Trimming shortened V by 1 base and J by 5 bases, and 12 bases separated the two germline ends. The CDR3 contains 14 residues. The DNA of the CDR3 is TGTGCCAGCTCACCACTCCACAGGGACCACGAGCAGTACTTC. This translates into CASSPLHRDHEQYF.

The V gene is TRBV27, the J gene TRBJ1-4; a weak D match, TRBD1 (6 bases). The CDR3 has 15 amino acids. Germline lookup yields CDR1 MNHEY and CDR2 SMNVEV (reference sequence). V was trimmed by 3 bases and J by 8 bases, leaving 16 bases between them. The CDR3 nucleotides are TGTGCCAGCAGTTTCGTAGCAGGGGTGAGGGAAAAACTGTTTTTT. It specifies CASSFVAGVREKLFF.

The gene calls are TRBV9 and TRBJ1-4; D is possibly TRBD1 (5 bases). Trimming pared 4 bases from V and 8 bases from J, leaving 18 bases between. The CDR3 is 15 residues long. Germline assignment: CDR1 SGDLS and CDR2 YYNGEE. The CDR3 region is CASSSGLSRVEKLFF. CDR3 coding DNA: TGTGCCAGCAGCTCGGGACTTTCACGGGTCGAAAAACTGTTTTTT.

The chain recombines TRBV5-1 with TRBJ2-2; 7 bases agree with TRBD2. The CDR3 has 16 residues. V dropped 4 bases and J dropped 4; count of bases not matched to a gene: 10. Germline V gene sequence: CDR1 SGHRS, CDR2 YFSETQ. CDR3 nucleotides: TGCGCCAGCAGCAAAGGACTAGTTAAGGCCACCGGGGAGCTGTTTTTT. Translation gives CASSKGLVKATGELFF.